This is a list of T cell receptor beta chains from one sample in a study of blood T cells in healthy people across ages. TCRdb reanalysed the 5' RACE reads using MiXCR and keeps one entry per CDR3 protein. The repertoire has 1.5 million to 1.9 million distinct CDR3 sequences, approximately 43% of them found once; the top ten carry more than 4%. The sample taken for sequencing was blood. The receptor set was obtained from a woman between 18 and 29 years old in good health. Each CDR3 is given with its conserved first and last residue. The D gene is left open where the match is weak. Size values are once, few and many counts, or a class for expanded clones, and some rows have none.

cdr3_nt | cdr3_aa | j_call | d_call | clone_size | v_call
TGCAGTGTGGACCATGGCTACACCTTC | CSVDHGYTF | TRBJ1-2 | NA | NA | TRBV20-1
TGTGCCAGCAATAACTGGGGACGGGGGGAAACGGAGACCCAGTACTTC | CASNNWGRGETETQYF | TRBJ2-5 | TRBD2 | NA | TRBV7-2
TGCAGTGCTAGGGGCCCCGAGGCCGCCACCTACGAGCAGTACTTC | CSARGPEAATYEQYF | TRBJ2-7 | NA | NA | TRBV20-1
TGTGCCAGCAGTTTAATATGGCCGGGAGAGACCCAGTACTTC | CASSLIWPGETQYF | TRBJ2-5 | NA | NA | TRBV6-2/TRBV6-3
TGTGCCAGCACCTTGGGACAGGCCAATGAGCAGTTCTTC | CASTLGQANEQFF | TRBJ2-1 | TRBD1 | few | TRBV12-3/TRBV12-4
TGTGCCAGCAGCATGACGCTTCCACTTATGAACACTGAAGCTTTCTTT | CASSMTLPLMNTEAFF | TRBJ1-1 | NA | few | TRBV7-2
TGTGCCAGCAGCCAGACTTGGGACTACATCAACGAGCAGTACTTC | CASSQTWDYINEQYF | TRBJ2-7 | TRBD2 | few | TRBV3-1
TGCGCCAGCACCCCCACACGGGAAACAACTTATGGCTACACCTTC | CASTPTRETTYGYTF | TRBJ1-2 | NA | NA | TRBV4-3
TGCGCCAGCAGCCAAGTCTACATTTCTGCCTACAATGAGCAGTTCTTC | CASSQVYISAYNEQFF | TRBJ2-1 | NA | few | TRBV4-3
TGTGCCAGCAGTGCCTGGGACAGGGGCGTTGGTGAGCAGTACTTC | CASSAWDRGVGEQYF | TRBJ2-7 | TRBD1 | few | TRBV6-1
TGCAGCGTTGGAACTCGCGGGCGCTCCTGCAATGAGCAGTTCTTC | CSVGTRGRSCNEQFF | TRBJ2-1 | NA | NA | TRBV29-1
TGCAGTGCCGGAGCTGGGTGGGAGAAGAACTACGAGCAGTACTTC | CSAGAGWEKNYEQYF | TRBJ2-7 | NA | NA | TRBV20-1
TGTGCCAGCAGCTTAGCGTCGGCTAGCGGGCCCCAAGAGACCCAGTACTTC | CASSLASASGPQETQYF | TRBJ2-5 | TRBD2 | NA | TRBV7-2
TGCAGCGCCAAGTTGAACACTGAAGCTTTCTTT | CSAKLNTEAFF | TRBJ1-1 | NA | NA | TRBV29-1
TGTGCCACCAGCAGAGATATTGCGGGACAGTCAAGACGGGGTGAAAAACTGTTTTTT | CATSRDIAGQSRRGEKLFF | TRBJ1-4 | TRBD1 | NA | TRBV15
TGTGCCAGCAGTGACGTAATTCAGGGCGGGTCCTACGAGCAGTACTTC | CASSDVIQGGSYEQYF | TRBJ2-7 | NA | few | TRBV2
TGCGCCAGCAGCTTGATGCAGGGCGAAGAGACCCAGTACTTC | CASSLMQGEETQYF | TRBJ2-5 | NA | many | TRBV5-1
TGTGCCAGCAGCCCCGGACAGGGGGCTCTTGGCAATCAGCCCCAGCATTTT | CASSPGQGALGNQPQHF | TRBJ1-5 | TRBD1 | few | TRBV7-8
TGCAGTATGACTAGCGGGAGACGGGATGAGCAGTTCTTC | CSMTSGRRDEQFF | TRBJ2-1 | TRBD2 | few | TRBV20-1
TGTGCCAGCAGTTACGGAGGGACGGGAATCTATGGCTACACCTTC | CASSYGGTGIYGYTF | TRBJ1-2 | NA | few | TRBV6-2/TRBV6-3
TGCAGTGCTAGAGGACAGGGCGGTGGCTACACCTTC | CSARGQGGGYTF | TRBJ1-2 | TRBD1 | many | TRBV20-1
TGTGCCAGCAGTGACCCCTCCCGGACAGAAGGCTATGGCTACACCTTC | CASSDPSRTEGYGYTF | TRBJ1-2 | NA | few | TRBV6-6
TGTGCCAGCAGCGGGGGACCGCTGTCGATCTCCGAGCAGTACTTC | CASSGGPLSISEQYF | TRBJ2-7 | NA | NA | TRBV13
TGCAGTGCTAGGCAGGCCCCCTACAATGAGCAGTTCTTC | CSARQAPYNEQFF | TRBJ2-1 | NA | NA | TRBV20-1
TGCGCCAGCAGCCAAGTTCGGCAGAGAGGAAACACCATATATTTT | CASSQVRQRGNTIYF | TRBJ1-3 | NA | NA | TRBV4-3
TGCGCCAGCAGCCACGTCGGAGCGAGGAACACTGAAGCTTTCTTT | CASSHVGARNTEAFF | TRBJ1-1 | NA | NA | TRBV4-1
TGTGCCTGGAGTGACGGGGGGGCCGGTACAGATACGCAGTATTTT | CAWSDGGAGTDTQYF | TRBJ2-3 | TRBD2 | few | TRBV30
TGTGCCAGCAGCCTCAGGGGGTGGAATGAGCAGTTCTTC | CASSLRGWNEQFF | TRBJ2-1 | TRBD1 | NA | TRBV11-2
TGCAGTGCTAGAATTGGGGATACGCAGTATTTT | CSARIGDTQYF | TRBJ2-3 | NA | many | TRBV20-1
TGTGCCAGCAGTCGGGACAGGGCCAGGGCCTACGAGCAGTACTTC | CASSRDRARAYEQYF | TRBJ2-7 | TRBD1 | NA | TRBV6-4
TGCAGCGTTGAAGATCATAGGGACTACTACAATGAGCAGTACTTC | CSVEDHRDYYNEQYF | TRBJ2-7 | TRBD2 | NA | TRBV29-1
TGTGCCAGCGGTTTAGGCCCCCCCGAGTACACTGAAGCTTTCTTT | CASGLGPPEYTEAFF | TRBJ1-1 | NA | NA | TRBV12-3/TRBV12-4
TGCAGCGTTGAGACTAGCGGGTCTAGCACAGATACGCAGTATTTT | CSVETSGSSTDTQYF | TRBJ2-3 | TRBD2 | many | TRBV29-1
TGTGCCAGCATAGCCGGGACTAGGGAGCTGTTTTTT | CASIAGTRELFF | TRBJ2-2 | TRBD2 | once | TRBV28
TGTGCCAGCAGTTTACTCCCACCCCCCACGACAGGTTATAATTCACCCCTCCACTTT | CASSLLPPPTTGYNSPLHF | TRBJ1-6 | NA | NA | TRBV6-5
TGCGCCAGCAGCGTCAAAGAGGGGAAGGAGACCCAGTACTTC | CASSVKEGKETQYF | TRBJ2-5 | NA | NA | TRBV4-3
TGTGCCAGCAGCGTGTCCGCAGGGAACACTGAAGCTTTCTTT | CASSVSAGNTEAFF | TRBJ1-1 | NA | NA | TRBV11-2
TGTGCCAGCAGTGACTTAGGGATCGGGGAGCTGTTTTTT | CASSDLGIGELFF | TRBJ2-2 | NA | NA | TRBV6-2/TRBV6-3
TGTGCCAGCAGCTCCAAGAGACTAAGCTCCTACAATGAGCAGTTCTTC | CASSSKRLSSYNEQFF | TRBJ2-1 | NA | few | TRBV7-2
TGCAGCGTTGTAGACTCTCCCTACGAGCAGTACTTC | CSVVDSPYEQYF | TRBJ2-7 | NA | NA | TRBV29-1
TGTGCCAGCAGCCAAGATCGCAGGCCTAACTATGGCTACACCTTC | CASSQDRRPNYGYTF | TRBJ1-2 | NA | few | TRBV3-1
TGTGCCAGTAGTCCCCGGGACAGGTCAAACGAGCAGTACTTC | CASSPRDRSNEQYF | TRBJ2-7 | TRBD1 | NA | TRBV19
TGCAGTGCCCAAGCTACAGGGACCAAAAACTATGGCTACACCTTC | CSAQATGTKNYGYTF | TRBJ1-2 | NA | NA | TRBV20-1